This is a list of T cell receptor beta chains from one sample in a study of shared clonotypes between healthy human individuals. TCRdb keeps only in-frame clones here, not all; method: immunoSEQ multiplex PCR. The sample contains roughly 1 million clones, approximately 70% of which appear only once. Sequencing used memory CD4+ T cells sorted from blood. The receptor set was obtained from a man aged 18 to 29 in good health. CDR3s include the opening cysteine and the closing phenylalanine or tryptophan. The D gene is left open where the match is weak. Only part of the rows carry a size: once, few, many, or a class if the clone is expanded.

abundance	d_gene	j_gene	v_gene	CDR3aa	CDR3nt
.	TRBD2	TRBJ2-5	TRBV9	CASSVGPSGGQETQYF	TGTGCCAGCAGCGTAGGCCCTAGCGGGGGACAAGAGACCCAGTACTTC
.	TRBD2	TRBJ2-3	TRBV6-1	CASSGSLAGGRGDTQYF	TGTGCCAGCAGTGGAAGCCTAGCGGGGGGGCGAGGAGATACGCAGTATTTT
.	.	TRBJ2-1	TRBV19	CASSIQLWGSYNEQFF	TGTGCCAGTAGTATTCAACTATGGGGCTCCTACAATGAGCAGTTCTTC
.	TRBD2	TRBJ2-3	TRBV28	CASSLSTLAGIWDTQYF	TGTGCCAGCAGTTTATCTACACTAGCGGGGATTTGGGATACGCAGTATTTT
.	.	TRBJ2-3	TRBV5-1	CASSFSVPDTQYF	TGCGCCAGCAGCTTCTCGGTTCCAGATACGCAGTATTTT
.	.	TRBJ2-5	TRBV29-1	CSYLGPPLRETQYF	TGCAGCTACCTAGGCCCTCCCCTGCGGGAGACCCAGTACTTC
.	.	TRBJ1-6	TRBV30	CAWSGQGSPLHF	TGTGCCTGGAGTGGCCAGGGATCACCCCTCCACTTT
.	TRBD2	TRBJ2-2	TRBV5-1	CASSLLTSTNTGELFF	TGCGCCAGCAGCTTACTGACTAGCACGAACACCGGGGAGCTGTTTTTT
.	TRBD2	TRBJ2-7	TRBV27	CASSPTNTLAGFLMGHEQYF	TGTGCCAGCAGCCCTACCAACACTTTAGCGGGATTCTTAATGGGTCACGAGCAGTACTTC
.	TRBD2	TRBJ2-7	TRBV18	CATAGVGEQYF	TGTGCCACCGCGGGAGTAGGCGAGCAGTACTTC
.	.	TRBJ1-1	TRBV18	CASSPRAPSPEAFF	TGTGCCAGCTCACCCCGGGCTCCGTCCCCTGAAGCTTTCTTT
.	.	TRBJ2-1	TRBV19	CASSLRLVGGSYNEQFF	TGTGCCAGTAGTCTACGTTTAGTGGGAGGCTCCTACAATGAGCAGTTCTTC
.	.	TRBJ1-5	TRBV2	CASGELTASNQPQHF	TGTGCCAGCGGAGAACTGACAGCGAGCAATCAGCCCCAGCATTTT
many	.	TRBJ2-2	TRBV18	CASSPDANTGELFF	TGTGCCAGCTCACCAGACGCGAACACCGGGGAGCTGTTTTTT
.	TRBD1	TRBJ2-7	TRBV10-3	CAIGGDRGSYEQYF	TGTGCCATCGGAGGGGACAGGGGGTCATACGAGCAGTACTTC
.	.	TRBJ2-2	TRBV5-1	CASSSDRITGELFF	TGCGCCAGCAGCTCGGACAGAATCACCGGGGAGCTGTTTTTT
.	TRBD1	TRBJ2-1	TRBV5-1	CASSSQLQGYNEQFF	TGCGCCAGCAGCTCGCAATTACAGGGGTACAATGAGCAGTTCTTC
.	.	TRBJ1-2	TRBV28	CASSGTDRNYGYTF	TGTGCCAGCAGTGGAACCGACAGAAACTATGGCTACACCTTC
.	.	TRBJ2-7	TRBV4-1	CASGLTNEQYF	TGCGCCAGCGGCTTGACTAACGAGCAGTACTTC
.	.	TRBJ2-5	TRBV27	CASSLRASTPVNQETQYF	TGTGCCAGCAGTTTAAGAGCTAGCACACCCGTCAACCAAGAGACCCAGTACTTC
.	TRBD1	TRBJ1-2	TRBV30	CAWGTGGDYGYTF	TGTGCCTGGGGGACAGGGGGCGACTATGGCTACACCTTC
once	.	TRBJ1-1	TRBV7-8	CASSPREGDTEAFF	TGTGCCAGCAGCCCACGGGAGGGGGACACTGAAGCTTTCTTT
.	.	TRBJ1-6	TRBV12-5	CASRGSSYNSPLHF	TGTGCTAGTCGGGGGAGCTCCTATAATTCACCCCTCCACTTT
few	.	TRBJ1-2	TRBV30	CAWSVKPSSLYGYTF	TGTGCCTGGAGTGTTAAGCCCTCAAGCCTTTATGGCTACACCTTC
.	.	TRBJ1-2	TRBV13	CASSLGGSETGGYTF	TGTGCCAGCAGCTTAGGCGGTTCTGAGACGGGTGGCTACACCTTC
.	.	TRBJ2-7	TRBV7-2	CASSRAAGPYEQYF	TGTGCCAGCAGCCGTGCGGCGGGACCCTACGAGCAGTACTTC
.	.	TRBJ1-2	TRBV19	CASTDGNGYTF	TGTGCCAGTACGGACGGAAATGGCTACACCTTC
once	TRBD1	TRBJ2-5	TRBV6-8	CASPLSGGTQYF	TGTGCCAGCCCGTTATCAGGGGGGACCCAGTACTTC